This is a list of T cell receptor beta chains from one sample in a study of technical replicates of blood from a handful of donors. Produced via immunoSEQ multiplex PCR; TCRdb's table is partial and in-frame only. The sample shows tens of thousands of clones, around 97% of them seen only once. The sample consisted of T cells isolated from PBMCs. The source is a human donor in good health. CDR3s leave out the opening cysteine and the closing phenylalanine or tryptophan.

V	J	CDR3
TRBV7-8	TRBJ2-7	ASSLGTLGVGPYEQY
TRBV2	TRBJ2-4	ASSDRGHAIAKNIQY
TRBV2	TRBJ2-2	ASSETGGAGELF
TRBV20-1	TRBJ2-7	SARPDSEQY
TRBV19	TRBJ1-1	ASSIDRYTEAF
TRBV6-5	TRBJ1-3	ASSYGEGRAGNTIY
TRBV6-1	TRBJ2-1	ASSGRGQTTYNEQF
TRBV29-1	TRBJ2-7	SVTGGFSYEQY
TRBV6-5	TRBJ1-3	ASTSSPANTIY
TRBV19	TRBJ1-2	ASTPQGYYGYT
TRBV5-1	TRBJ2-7	ASSLGTSGIHSYEQY
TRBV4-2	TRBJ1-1	ASSRFPGQGALNTEAF